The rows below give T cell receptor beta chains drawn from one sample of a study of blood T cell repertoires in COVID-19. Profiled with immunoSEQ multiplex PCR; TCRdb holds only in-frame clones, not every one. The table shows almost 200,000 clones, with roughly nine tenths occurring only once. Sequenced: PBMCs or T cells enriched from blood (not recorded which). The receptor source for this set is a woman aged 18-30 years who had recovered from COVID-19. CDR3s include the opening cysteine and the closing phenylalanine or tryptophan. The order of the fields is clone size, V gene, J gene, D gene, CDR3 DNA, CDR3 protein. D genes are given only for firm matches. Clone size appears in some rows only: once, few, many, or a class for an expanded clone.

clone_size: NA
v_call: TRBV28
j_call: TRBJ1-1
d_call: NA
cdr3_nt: TGTGCCAGCAGCCCGCCCAGGCTGTACACTGAAGCTTTCTTT
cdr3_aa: CASSPPRLYTEAFF

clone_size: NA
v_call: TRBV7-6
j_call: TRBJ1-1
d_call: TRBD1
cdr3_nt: TGTGCCAGCAGCCCCGACAGGGGCGTGAACACTGAAGCTTTCTTT
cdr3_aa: CASSPDRGVNTEAFF

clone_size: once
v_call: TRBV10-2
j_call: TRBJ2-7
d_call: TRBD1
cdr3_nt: TGCGCCAGCGGCTGGGAGACAGGGGGCTACGAGCAGTACTTC
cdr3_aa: CASGWETGGYEQYF

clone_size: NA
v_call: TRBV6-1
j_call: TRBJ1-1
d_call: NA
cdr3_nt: TGTGCCAGCAGGCTACGGAACACTGAAGCTTTCTTT
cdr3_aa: CASRLRNTEAFF

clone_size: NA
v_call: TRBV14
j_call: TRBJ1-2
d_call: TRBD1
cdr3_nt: TGTGCCAGCAGCCGCGCACGGACAGGGGACTATGGCTACACCTTC
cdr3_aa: CASSRARTGDYGYTF

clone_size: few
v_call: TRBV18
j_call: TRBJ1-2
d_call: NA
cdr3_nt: TGTGCCAGCTCACCGAGGGAATTTAACTATGGCTACACCTTC
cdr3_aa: CASSPREFNYGYTF

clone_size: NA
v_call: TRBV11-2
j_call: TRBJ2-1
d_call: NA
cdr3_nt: TGTGCCAGCAGCTCTCTGGCGGGACGGGTGTTCAATGAGCAGTTCTTC
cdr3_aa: CASSSLAGRVFNEQFF

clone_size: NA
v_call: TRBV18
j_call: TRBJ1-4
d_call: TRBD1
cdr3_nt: TGTGCCAGCTCCCCGTACTCGAGGAGACAGGGGAATGAAAAACTGTTTTTT
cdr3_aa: CASSPYSRRQGNEKLFF

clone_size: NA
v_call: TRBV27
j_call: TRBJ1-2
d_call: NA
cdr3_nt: TGTGCCAGCAGTGCGACCGGGAGGAGGGGAAATGGCTACACCTTC
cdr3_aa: CASSATGRRGNGYTF

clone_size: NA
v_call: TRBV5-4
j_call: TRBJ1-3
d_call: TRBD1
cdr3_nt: TGTGCCAGCAGCTTGCTGGGACAGGGGCGAAGCTCTGGAAACACCATATATTTT
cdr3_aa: CASSLLGQGRSSGNTIYF

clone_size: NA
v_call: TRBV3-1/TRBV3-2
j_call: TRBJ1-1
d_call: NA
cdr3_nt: TGTGCCAGCAGCCAAGGGCAGGGTCGCATGAACACTGAAGCTTTCTTT
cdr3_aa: CASSQGQGRMNTEAFF

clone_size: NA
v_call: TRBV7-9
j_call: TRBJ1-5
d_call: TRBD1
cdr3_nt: TGTGCCAGCAGCCCGGACAGGGTTAGGCAGCCCCAGCATTTT
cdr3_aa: CASSPDRVRQPQHF

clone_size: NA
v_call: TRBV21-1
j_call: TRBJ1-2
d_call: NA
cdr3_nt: TGTGCCAGCAGCAAAGTAAGACCCGAGGAGGGGAAAGGAGGGGGCTACACCTTC
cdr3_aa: CASSKVRPEEGKGGGYTF

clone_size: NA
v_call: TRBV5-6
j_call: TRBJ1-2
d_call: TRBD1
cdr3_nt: TGTGCCAGCAGCTTGGGGACAGGGGCTGGCTACACCTTC
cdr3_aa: CASSLGTGAGYTF

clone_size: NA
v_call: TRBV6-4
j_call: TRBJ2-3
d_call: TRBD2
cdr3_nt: TGTGCCAGCAGTGCTAGCGGGGGGGCGGATACGCAGTATTTT
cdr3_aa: CASSASGGADTQYF

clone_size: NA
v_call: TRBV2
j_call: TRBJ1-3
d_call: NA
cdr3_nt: TGTGCCAGCATGCAGTATTCCTCTGGAAACACCATATATTTT
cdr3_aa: CASMQYSSGNTIYF

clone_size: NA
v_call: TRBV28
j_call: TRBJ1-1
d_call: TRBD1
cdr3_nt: TGTGCCAGCAGGGGAGGGACAGGAAACACTGAAGCTTTCTTT
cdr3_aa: CASRGGTGNTEAFF

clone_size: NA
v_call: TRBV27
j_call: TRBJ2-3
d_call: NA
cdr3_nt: TGTGCCAGCACTAGAACTGGAACGAGCACAGATACGCAGTATTTT
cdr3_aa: CASTRTGTSTDTQYF

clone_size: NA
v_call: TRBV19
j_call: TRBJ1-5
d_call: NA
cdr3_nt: TGTGCCAGTATTCAAAGACAGAATAGCAATCAGCCCCAGCATTTT
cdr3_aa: CASIQRQNSNQPQHF

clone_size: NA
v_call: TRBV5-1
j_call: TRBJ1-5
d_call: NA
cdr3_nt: TGCGCCAGCAGCTTCGGGGATAGCAATCAGCCCCAGCATTTT
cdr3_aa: CASSFGDSNQPQHF

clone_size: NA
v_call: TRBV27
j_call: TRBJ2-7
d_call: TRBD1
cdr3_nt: TGTGCCAGCAGTGCCCACAGGGGCTCGACCTACGAGCAGTACTTC
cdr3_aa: CASSAHRGSTYEQYF

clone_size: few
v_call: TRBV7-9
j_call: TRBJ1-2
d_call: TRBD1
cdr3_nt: TGTGCCAGCAGCTCTCTCGACAGGGGGGTAGACTATGGCTACACCTTC
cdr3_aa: CASSSLDRGVDYGYTF

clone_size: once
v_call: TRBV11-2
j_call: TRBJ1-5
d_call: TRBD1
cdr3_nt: TGTGCCAGCAGTCGGACAGGGGGACAGCCCCAGCATTTT
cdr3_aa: CASSRTGGQPQHF

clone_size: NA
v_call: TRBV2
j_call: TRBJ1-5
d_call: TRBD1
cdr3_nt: TGTGCCAGCAGTCGGACAGGGTTCGGGGTGGGCAATCAGCCCCAGCATTTT
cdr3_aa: CASSRTGFGVGNQPQHF